The 23 T cell receptor beta chains in this list originate from one sample, sequenced in a study of vaccination effects on CD4 cells after COVID-19. TCRdb's table, derived via immunoSEQ multiplex PCR, lists solely in-frame clones and lacks some. In the table there are about 13,000 clones, about two thirds of which are singletons. For these TCRs, the target antigens are not known. Before sequencing took place, the ViraFEST assay used viral peptide pools to expand antigen-specific CD4+ T cells. Once cultured for approximately ten days, the cells underwent separation to obtain CD4+ T cells. Either the mRNA-1273 or the BNT162b2 vaccine was given to participants as two doses. Source: CD4+ T cells from PBMCs cultured with SARS-CoV-2 spike peptides, taken after COVID-19 vaccination. Receptors were obtained from a human donor who received a COVID-19 vaccine.

The J gene is TRBJ2-6, the V gene TRBV21-1. TRBV21-1 represents a pseudogene. This CDR3 region has 12 residues. The CDR3 DNA reads TGTGCCAGTGCTTCTGGGGCCAACGTCCTGACTTTC. It encodes CASASGANVLTF.

This chain's CDR3 is CASAGGADVYEQYF. DNA for the CDR3: TGTGCCAGCGCCGGTGGCGCAGACGTCTACGAGCAGTACTTC. The chain carries TRBV28 and TRBJ2-7, with D uncertain. The germline V and J ends were trimmed by 8 bases and 3 bases, with 17 bases remaining between them. The V gene's germline CDR1 is MDHEN and CDR2 SYDVKM. The CDR3 is made up of 14 amino acids.

This rearrangement joins TRBV27 to TRBJ1-6; weak D call: TRBD1 (6 bases). This CDR3 is built from 17 residues. Trimming removed 6 bases from V and 4 bases from J, with 19 bases in between. Germline V gene data show CDR1 as MNHEY and CDR2 as SMNVEV (reference sequence). The CDR3 nucleotides are TGTGCCAGCAGCTCATCCCTCAGCCAGGGGTATAATTCACCCCTCCACTTT. Translating it yields CASSSSLSQGYNSPLHF.

The chain combines TRBV6-1 with TRBJ2-3; no reliable D call. V gave up 0 bases and J gave up 1 base, with 5 bases separating them. The CDR3 consists of 14 residues. Germline loops: CDR1 MNHNS, CDR2 SASEGT. CDR3 DNA sequence: TGTGCCAGCAGTGAAGCGTCAGGCACAGATACGCAGTATTTT. This translates into CASSEASGTDTQYF.

V is TRBV7-2 and J is TRBJ1-6; 9 positions agree with TRBD1. Germline assignment: CDR1 SGHTA and CDR2 FQGNSA. The CDR3 sequence is 17 residues long. J was trimmed by 7 bases and V by 5 bases; bases with no gene match: 12. The chain's CDR3 is CASSLTRPGQGNSPLHF. As DNA, the CDR3 is TGTGCCAGCAGCCTGACCCGACCGGGACAGGGCAATTCACCCCTCCACTTT. The whole variable domain, remainder taken from reference TRBV7-2 and TRBJ1-6, is GAGVSQSPSNKVTEKGKDVELRCDPISGHTALYWYRQSLGQGLEFLIYFQGNSAPDKSGLPSDRFSAERTGGSVSTLTIQRTQQEDSAVYLCASSLTRPGQGNSPLHFGNGTRLTVT.

For the CDR3, the DNA is TGTGCCACCAGCTCCCCAGGGAAGCCCCAGCATTTT. This gives the protein CATSSPGKPQHF. This chain links TRBV24-1 with TRBJ1-5, with D perhaps TRBD1 (5 bases). This CDR3 region has 12 residues. Trimming left V 7 bases short and J 8 bases short, with 11 bases between. The germline V gene encodes CDR1 KGHDR and CDR2 SFDVKD.

This chain's CDR3 is CAWSVNWADSGNTIYF. For the CDR3, the DNA is TGTGCCTGGAGTGTGAACTGGGCAGACTCTGGAAACACCATATATTTT. This rearrangement joins TRBV30 to TRBJ1-3; D is unclear. This CDR3 is 16 amino acids long. CDR1 GTSNPN and CDR2 SVGIG come from the germline V gene (reference sequence). The V gene lost 0 bases and the J gene lost 0 bases, with 12 bases spanning the gap. Looking up the rest from reference TRBV30 and TRBJ1-3 gives the full variable domain: SQTIHQWPATLVQPVGSPLSLECTVEGTSNPNLYWYRQAAGRGLQLLFYSVGIGQISSEVPQNLSASRPQDRQFILSSKKLLLSDSGFYLCAWSVNWADSGNTIYFGEGSWLTVV.

The chain is built from TRBV6-5 and TRBJ1-1, with a tentative D call TRBD1 (5 bases). This CDR3 is 16 amino acids long. V was trimmed by 6 bases and J by 3 bases, leaving 20 bases between them. CDR1 MNHEY and CDR2 SVGAGI come from the germline V gene. This CDR3 is CASSYLKRRGHTEAFF. CDR3 DNA sequence: TGTGCCAGCAGCTACCTAAAACGGAGGGGCCACACTGAAGCTTTCTTT.

The V and J genes are TRBV6-5 and TRBJ2-7, with 9 bases lining up with TRBD1. J lost 6 bases, V lost 2 bases, and 5 bases had no gene match. The CDR3 has 14 amino acids. Germline V gene sequence: CDR1 MNHEY, CDR2 SVGAGI. CDR3 nucleotide sequence: TGTGCCAGCAGTTACGGACAGGGGTTGGGCGAGCAGTACTTC. This encodes CASSYGQGLGEQYF.

The genes are TRBV28 and TRBJ1-5; 8 positions match TRBD1. In germline, CDR1 is MDHEN, CDR2 SYDVKM. After removal of 3 bases from V and 2 bases from J, the junction contained 3 bases not matched to a gene. The CDR3 runs 15 residues. This CDR3 reads CASSFMTGGNQPQHF. In DNA form, the CDR3 reads TGTGCCAGCAGTTTCATGACAGGGGGCAATCAGCCCCAGCATTTT.

This sequence joins TRBV5-1 and TRBJ2-3, with D perhaps given as TRBD1 or TRBD2 (5 bases each). V was shortened by 3 bases and J by 2 bases, with 13 bases between the two germline ends. CDR3 size: 15 residues. Germline values: CDR1 SGHRS, CDR2 YFSETQ. DNA of the CDR3: TGCGCCAGCAGCTGGGGACGGCCAGCCACAGATACGCAGTATTTT. It translates to CASSWGRPATDTQYF.

The J gene is TRBJ1-2, the V gene TRBV6-5; 7 nucleotides match TRBD1. The germline gives CDR1 MNHEY, CDR2 SVGAGI. The CDR3 covers 14 residues. The V segment lost 6 bases and the J segment 6 bases; nucleotides outside the gene matches: 10. The CDR3 reads CASRQGQALDGYTF. The CDR3 DNA reads as TGTGCCAGCAGACAAGGACAGGCCTTGGATGGCTACACCTTC.

This sequence joins TRBV30 and TRBJ1-1; tentative D call: TRBD1 (5 bases). Germline CDR1 reads GTSNPN; CDR2 reads SVGIG (reference sequence). The CDR3 spans 11 residues. As DNA, the CDR3 is TGTGCTTGGGGGGTGAACACTGAAGCTTTCTTT. Translation gives CAWGVNTEAFF. The full variable domain, its missing parts supplied by reference TRBV30 and TRBJ1-1, is SQTIHQWPATLVQPVGSPLSLECTVEGTSNPNLYWYRQAAGRGLQLLFYSVGIGQISSEVPQNLSASRPQDRQFILSSKKLLLSDSGFYLCAWGVNTEAFFGQGTRLTVV.

This chain joins TRBV4-1 and TRBJ2-2; D is uncertain. Between the trimmed V and J ends, which lost 0 bases and 6 bases, there was a span of 5 bases. The length of the CDR3 is 13 residues. Germline-derived CDR1 and CDR2 are MGHRA and YSYEKL. Here the CDR3 reads CASSQETAGELFF. CDR3 nucleotide sequence: TGCGCCAGCAGCCAAGAAACAGCCGGGGAGCTGTTTTTT.

This clone came up a few times. This chain uses TRBV7-2 with TRBJ2-7; D tentatively reads TRBD1 or TRBD2 (7 bases each). Germline CDR1 is SGHTA and CDR2 is FQGNSA. CDR3 length: 14 amino acids. The V end was cut by 2 bases, the J end by 6 bases, with 14 bases between. CDR3 residues: CASSLRGRGGEQYF. For the CDR3, the DNA is TGTGCCAGCAGCTTAAGGGGCAGGGGGGGCGAGCAGTACTTC.

V gene TRBV21-1 combines with J gene TRBJ2-3. TRBV21-1 is flagged as a pseudogene. The CDR3 covers 15 residues. This CDR3 is CASSPKGGPTDTQYF. DNA of the CDR3: TGTGCCAGCAGCCCAAAAGGGGGGCCCACAGATACGCAGTATTTT.

The chain links TRBV7-2 to TRBJ2-3; D uncertain. V was clipped by 1 base and J by 3 bases, with 8 bases between them. Germline lookup yields CDR1 SGHTA and CDR2 FQGNSA. The CDR3 has 14 residues. The CDR3 here is CASSLVSSTDTQYF. The DNA for the CDR3 is TGTGCCAGCAGCTTAGTTAGCTCTACAGATACGCAGTATTTT.

This chain links TRBV6-4 with TRBJ1-2; the D is unclear. V gave up 0 bases and J gave up 1 base, with 12 bases separating them. The germline V gene encodes CDR1 MRHNA and CDR2 SNTAGT. The CDR3 extends over 16 amino acids. In DNA, the CDR3 is TGTGCCAGCAGTGACTCGAAGGATAAATTTAACTATGGCTACACCTTC. The encoded protein is CASSDSKDKFNYGYTF.

The chain combines TRBV3-1 (or the pseudogene TRBV3-2) with TRBJ1-2; 7 positions agree with TRBD1. In germline, CDR1 is LGHDT, CDR2 YNNKEL (reference sequence). Losses at the gene ends were 4 bases for V and 8 bases for J; bases not matched to a gene: 4. This CDR3 is 12 amino acids long. This chain's CDR3 is CASSPTGQGYTF. CDR3 nucleotides: TGTGCCAGCAGCCCAACGGGACAGGGCTACACCTTC.

This sequence joins TRBV10-2 and TRBJ1-6; 7 bases line up with TRBD1. Trimming took 5 bases from V and 0 from J; bases not matched to a gene: 1. The CDR3 extends over 15 amino acids. Germline loops: CDR1 WSHSY, CDR2 SAAADI. The CDR3 loop reads CASSRDSSYNSPLHF. For the CDR3, the DNA is TGCGCCAGCAGTAGGGACAGCTCCTATAATTCACCCCTCCACTTT.

The rearrangement links TRBV5-4 to TRBJ2-3, with TRBD2 identical over 12 bases. This CDR3 comprises 20 residues. Germline V gene data show CDR1 as SGHNT and CDR2 as YYREEE (reference sequence). V gave up 0 bases and J gave up 0 bases; unmatched junction bases: 11. The CDR3 reads CASSLATGTSGFSSTDTQYF. The CDR3 DNA follows: TGTGCCAGCAGCTTGGCCACCGGGACTAGCGGGTTCTCTAGCACAGATACGCAGTATTTT.

This chain connects TRBV18 to TRBJ2-3, with D unresolved. Deletions cut 1 base from V and 0 bases from J, with 8 bases between. The germline V gene has CDR1 KGHSH and CDR2 LQKENI. The CDR3 is 15 amino acids. CDR3 sequence (DNA): TGTGCCAGCTCACCACGACCCTCCAGCACAGATACGCAGTATTTT. This codes for CASSPRPSSTDTQYF.

The gene calls are TRBV5-1 and TRBJ1-2; D remains unclear. This CDR3 has 18 amino acids. V was cut by 1 base and J by 0 bases, with 19 bases left in between. Germline-derived CDR1 and CDR2 are SGHRS and YFSETQ. As DNA, the CDR3 is TGCGCCAGCAGCTTGTTCTCCCATACGGCCGGGGCTAACTATGGCTACACCTTC. Translation gives CASSLFSHTAGANYGYTF.